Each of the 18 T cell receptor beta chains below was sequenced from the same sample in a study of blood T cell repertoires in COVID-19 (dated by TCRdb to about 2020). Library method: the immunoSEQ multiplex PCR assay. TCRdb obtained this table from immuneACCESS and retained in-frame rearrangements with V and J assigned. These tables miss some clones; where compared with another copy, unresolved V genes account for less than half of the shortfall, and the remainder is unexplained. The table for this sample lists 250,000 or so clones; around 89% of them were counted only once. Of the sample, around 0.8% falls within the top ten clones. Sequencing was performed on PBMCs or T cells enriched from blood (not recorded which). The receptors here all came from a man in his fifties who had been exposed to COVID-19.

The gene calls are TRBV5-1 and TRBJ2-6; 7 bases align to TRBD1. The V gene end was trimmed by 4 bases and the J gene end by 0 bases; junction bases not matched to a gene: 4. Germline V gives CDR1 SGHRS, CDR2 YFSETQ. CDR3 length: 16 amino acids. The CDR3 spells CASSGGQDSGANVLTF. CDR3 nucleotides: TGCGCCAGCAGCGGTGGACAGGACTCTGGGGCCAACGTCCTGACTTTC.

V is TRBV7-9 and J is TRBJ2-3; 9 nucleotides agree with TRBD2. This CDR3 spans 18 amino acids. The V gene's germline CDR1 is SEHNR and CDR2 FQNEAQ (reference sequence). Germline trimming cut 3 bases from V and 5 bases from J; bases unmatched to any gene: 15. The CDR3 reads CASSFRTSALPAGDTQYF. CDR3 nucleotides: TGTGCCAGCAGCTTCCGGACTAGCGCCTTACCTGCGGGAGATACGCAGTATTTT. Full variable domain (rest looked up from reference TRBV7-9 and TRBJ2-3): DTGVSQNPRHKITKRGQNVTFRCDPISEHNRLYWYRQTLGQGPEFLTYFQNEAQLEKSRLLSDRFSAERPKGSFSTLEIQRTEQGDSAMYLCASSFRTSALPAGDTQYFGPGTRLTVL.

The CDR3 DNA is TGTGCCAGCAGTTTAGGAAGGGGCCAGGGTCTGGTGAACACTGAAGCTTTCTTT. Translation gives CASSLGRGQGLVNTEAFF. The chain joins TRBV27 to TRBJ1-1; the D gene is possibly TRBD1 (5 bases). Per the germline V gene, CDR1 is MNHEY and CDR2 is SMNVEV (reference sequence). V dropped 2 bases and J dropped 0 bases, with 19 bases sitting between them. The CDR3 is 18 amino acids.

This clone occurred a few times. CDR3 region: CASSRDSYGYTF. DNA of the CDR3: TGTGCCAGCAGCCGGGACAGCTATGGCTACACCTTC. The rearrangement joins TRBV5-4 to TRBJ1-2; 7 bases line up with TRBD1. The CDR3 runs to 12 residues. The germline V gene encodes CDR1 SGHNT and CDR2 YYREEE (reference sequence). The V gene end was trimmed by 4 bases and the J gene end by 4 bases; junction bases not matched to a gene: 1.

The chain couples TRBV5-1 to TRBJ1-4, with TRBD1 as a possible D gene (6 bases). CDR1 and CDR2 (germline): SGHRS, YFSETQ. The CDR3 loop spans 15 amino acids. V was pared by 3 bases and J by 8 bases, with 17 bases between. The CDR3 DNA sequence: TGCGCCAGCAGCTGGGGGCAGGGATATCCCGAAAAACTGTTTTTT. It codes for CASSWGQGYPEKLFF.

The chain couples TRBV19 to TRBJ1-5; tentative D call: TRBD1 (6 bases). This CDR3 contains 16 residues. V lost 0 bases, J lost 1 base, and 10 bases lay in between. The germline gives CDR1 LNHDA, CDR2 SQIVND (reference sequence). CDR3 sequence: CASSIEGTRSNQPQHF. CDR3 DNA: TGTGCCAGTAGTATAGAGGGGACAAGAAGCAATCAGCCCCAGCATTTT.

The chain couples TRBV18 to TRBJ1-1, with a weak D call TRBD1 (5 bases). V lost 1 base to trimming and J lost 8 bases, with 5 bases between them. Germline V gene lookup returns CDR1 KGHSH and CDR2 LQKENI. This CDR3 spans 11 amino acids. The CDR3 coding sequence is TGTGCCAGCTCACCACAGGGGGAAGCTTTCTTT. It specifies CASSPQGEAFF.

The CDR3 region is CASSLWTSGNTGELFF. In DNA form, the CDR3 reads TGTGCCAGCAGCCTTTGGACTAGCGGGAACACCGGGGAGCTGTTTTTT. This chain uses TRBV3-1 (or the pseudogene TRBV3-2) with TRBJ2-2, with 10 bases aligning to TRBD2. J lost 1 base, V lost 4 bases, and 3 bases had no gene match. This CDR3 spans 16 amino acids. In germline, CDR1 is LGHDT, CDR2 YNNKEL (reference sequence).

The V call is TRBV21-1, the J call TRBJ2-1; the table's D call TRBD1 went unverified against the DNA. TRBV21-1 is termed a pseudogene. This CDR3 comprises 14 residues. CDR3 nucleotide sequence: TGTGCCAGCTTAGGGACAGGGTCCTACAATGAGCAGTTCTTC. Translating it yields CASLGTGSYNEQFF.

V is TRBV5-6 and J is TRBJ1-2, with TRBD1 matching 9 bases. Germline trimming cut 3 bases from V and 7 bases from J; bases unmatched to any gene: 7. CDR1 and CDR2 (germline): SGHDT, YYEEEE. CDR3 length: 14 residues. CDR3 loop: CASSSTGGFFGYTF. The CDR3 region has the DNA TGTGCCAGCAGCTCGACAGGGGGGTTTTTTGGCTACACCTTC.

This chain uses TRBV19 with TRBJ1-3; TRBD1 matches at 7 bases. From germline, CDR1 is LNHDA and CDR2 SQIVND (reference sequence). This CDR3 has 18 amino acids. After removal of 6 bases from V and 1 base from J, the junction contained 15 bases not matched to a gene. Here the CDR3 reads CASSPTGAGHKSGNTIYF. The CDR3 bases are TGTGCCAGTAGCCCCACAGGGGCGGGCCACAAATCTGGAAACACCATATATTTT.

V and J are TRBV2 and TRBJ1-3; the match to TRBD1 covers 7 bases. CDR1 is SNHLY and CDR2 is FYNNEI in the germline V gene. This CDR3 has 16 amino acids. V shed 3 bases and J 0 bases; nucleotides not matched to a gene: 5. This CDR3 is CASSDRGRFSGNTIYF. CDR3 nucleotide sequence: TGTGCCAGCAGTGACAGGGGGAGATTCTCTGGAAACACCATATATTTT.

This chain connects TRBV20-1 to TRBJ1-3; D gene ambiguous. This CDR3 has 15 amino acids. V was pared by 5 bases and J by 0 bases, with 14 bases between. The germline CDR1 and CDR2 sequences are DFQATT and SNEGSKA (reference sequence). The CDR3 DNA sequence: TGCAGTGCTGGTGCCCAGGAATACTCTGGAAACACCATATATTTT. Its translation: CSAGAQEYSGNTIYF.

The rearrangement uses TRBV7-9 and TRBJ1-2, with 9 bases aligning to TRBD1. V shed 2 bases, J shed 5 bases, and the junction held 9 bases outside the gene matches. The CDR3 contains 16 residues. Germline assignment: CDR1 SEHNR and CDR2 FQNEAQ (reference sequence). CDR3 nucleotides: TGTGCCAGCAGCTTACCAGCGGGACAGGGCCTATATGGCTACACCTTC. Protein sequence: CASSLPAGQGLYGYTF.

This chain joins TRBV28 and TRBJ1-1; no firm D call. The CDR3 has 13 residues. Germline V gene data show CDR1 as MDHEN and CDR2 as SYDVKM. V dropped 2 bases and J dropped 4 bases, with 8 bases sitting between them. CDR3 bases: TGTGCCAGCAGTTTAGGAGGGTCCACTGAAGCTTTCTTT. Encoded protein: CASSLGGSTEAFF.

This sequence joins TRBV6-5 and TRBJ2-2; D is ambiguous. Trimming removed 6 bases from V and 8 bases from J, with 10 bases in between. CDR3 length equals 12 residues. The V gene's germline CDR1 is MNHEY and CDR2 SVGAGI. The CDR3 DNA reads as TGTGCCAGCAGCTATCCGCCGGGGGAGCTGTTTTTT. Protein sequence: CASSYPPGELFF.

The CDR3, as DNA: TGTGCCAGCAGCTTATACAGGGGGCTGTCTAATGAAAAACTGTTTTTT. Translating it yields CASSLYRGLSNEKLFF. This sequence joins TRBV11-2 and TRBJ1-4, with 9 bases identical to TRBD1. V lost 2 bases, J lost 3 bases, and 4 bases stayed unmatched. From germline, CDR1 is SGHAT and CDR2 FQNNGV. CDR3 size: 16 residues.

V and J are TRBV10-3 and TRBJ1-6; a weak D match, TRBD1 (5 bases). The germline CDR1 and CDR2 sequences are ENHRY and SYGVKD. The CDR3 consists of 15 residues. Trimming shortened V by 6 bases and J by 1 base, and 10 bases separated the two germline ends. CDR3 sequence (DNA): TGTGCCATCAGGGACACAGTTTCCTATAATTCACCCCTCCACTTT. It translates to CAIRDTVSYNSPLHF.